The 30 T cell receptor beta chains given below trace back to one sample, sequenced in a study of metastatic and nonmetastatic thyroid tumors. TCRdb re-called clones from the PCR reads using MiXCR. The sample carries some 21,000 clones, about 17% recorded once. Thyroid surgery was preceded by no treatment in any patient. Sequencing was carried out using blood. The origin of the receptors is a male donor with papillary thyroid cancer or a benign thyroid nodule (not recorded which). Some clones in this sample may be carry-over from other donors' samples.

This clone has more than one count but fewer than ten. The CDR3: CSAAIASTYGYTF. The CDR3 nucleotides are TGCAGTGCTGCTATCGCAAGTACCTATGGCTACACCTTC. The rearrangement uses TRBV20-1 and TRBJ1-2; no clear D. CDR1 and CDR2 (germline): DFQATT, SNEGSKA (reference sequence). The CDR3 contains 13 residues. V dropped 5 bases and J dropped 4 bases, with 14 bases sitting between them.

The CDR3 spells CASSPWGGGRFLEQYF. The CDR3 DNA follows: TGTGCCAGCAGCCCATGGGGCGGTGGACGATTTCTGGAGCAGTACTTC. The chain has TRBV9 and TRBJ2-7; D may be TRBD1 (5 bases). V was cut by 4 bases and J by 7 bases, with 24 bases left in between. The CDR3 runs 16 residues. Germline V lookup: CDR1 SGDLS, CDR2 YYNGEE. The full variable domain, its missing parts supplied by reference TRBV9 and TRBJ2-7, is DSGVTQTPKHLITATGQRVTLRCSPRSGDLSVYWYQQSLDQGLQFLIQYYNGEERAKGNILERFSAQQFPDLHSELNLSSLELGDSALYFCASSPWGGGRFLEQYFGPGTRLTVT.

This clone has a count of ten or more. This rearrangement joins TRBV4-1 to TRBJ1-1, with D perhaps TRBD1 (6 bases). The germline V gene encodes CDR1 MGHRA and CDR2 YSYEKL. The CDR3 is 13 residues long. V was pared by 2 bases and J by 6 bases, with 10 bases between. The CDR3 protein is CASSQTGRSEAFF. The CDR3 coding sequence is TGCGCCAGCAGCCAAACAGGGAGGTCTGAAGCTTTCTTT.

This clone was seen many times. V gene TRBV5-4 combines with J gene TRBJ2-3, with 7 bases that match TRBD1. The CDR3 consists of 13 residues. The J segment lost 6 bases and the V segment lost 2 bases, leaving 3 bases of the junction unmatched. Germline V gene data show CDR1 as SGHNT and CDR2 as YYREEE (reference sequence). The DNA of the CDR3 is TGTGCCAGCAGCTTCACAGGGGAGGATACGCAGTATTTT. This sequence encodes CASSFTGEDTQYF.

There are many counts of this clone. This chain joins TRBV20-1 and TRBJ1-1; D unclear. Between the trimmed V and J ends, which lost 3 bases and 0 bases, there was a span of 8 bases. The CDR3 loop spans 13 amino acids. The germline V gene has CDR1 DFQATT and CDR2 SNEGSKA (reference sequence). CDR3 nucleotides: TGCAGTGCTAGTAACAATTTGAACACTGAAGCTTTCTTT. Its translation: CSASNNLNTEAFF.

The sample holds a few counts of this clone. A much more abundant neighbour one base away suggests this may be a read error. The chain is built from TRBV20-1 and TRBJ2-5, with TRBD2 identical over 14 bases. This CDR3 has 19 residues. Germline loops: CDR1 DFQATT, CDR2 SNEGSKA (reference sequence). CDR3 sequence reads: CSARTTRTSGRSSGETKYF. CDR3 bases: TGCAGTGCTAGAACGACACGGACTAGCGGGAGGAGCTCTGGAGAGACCAAGTACTTC.

The genes are TRBV20-1 and TRBJ1-1, with no clear D. The CDR3 covers 12 residues. V was cut by 3 bases and J by 1 base, with 6 bases left in between. Germline CDR1 is DFQATT and CDR2 is SNEGSKA (reference sequence). The CDR3: CSARHGNTEAFF. CDR3 coding DNA: TGCAGTGCTAGGCACGGGAACACTGAAGCTTTCTTT.

This clone was observed a few times. The gene calls are TRBV2 and TRBJ1-1, with a weak D call TRBD1 (5 bases). CDR1 and CDR2 from the germline V gene are SNHLY and FYNNEI. The CDR3 loop spans 14 amino acids. V lost 6 bases, J lost 1 base, and 12 bases lay in between. This CDR3 is CASRFGTGNTEAFF. The CDR3 coding sequence is TGTGCCAGCAGATTCGGGACTGGGAACACTGAAGCTTTCTTT.

This chain connects TRBV20-1 to TRBJ1-2; no firm D call. The germline gives CDR1 DFQATT, CDR2 SNEGSKA (reference sequence). Trimming shortened V by 4 bases and J by 4 bases, and 22 bases separated the two germline ends. The CDR3 covers 16 residues. The CDR3 region has the DNA TGCAGTGCTACGCGGGGTCTGCCCCATAGTAGCTATGGCTACACCTTC. Translated: CSATRGLPHSSYGYTF.

This clone was detected ten times or more. The V and J genes are TRBV4-2 and TRBJ2-3; D possibly corresponds to TRBD2 (7 bases). The CDR3 contains 19 residues. CDR1 and CDR2 from the germline V gene are LGHNA and YNFKEQ. Trimming left V 4 bases short and J 2 bases short, with 25 bases between. DNA for the CDR3: TGTGCCAGCAGCCCTGGCGGGGGCTCCGGGACTACTCTCACAGATACGCAGTATTTT. Translating gives CASSPGGGSGTTLTDTQYF.

This sequence joins TRBV10-1 and TRBJ2-4; D may be TRBD2 (5 bases). Between the trimmed V and J ends, which lost 8 bases and 9 bases, there was a span of 20 bases. Germline CDR1 WNHNN, CDR2 SYGVQD (reference sequence). The CDR3 is 14 amino acids. In DNA form, the CDR3 reads TGCGCCAGCCCCCCCCCAGCGGCCTTAAGCATTCAGTACTTC. This gives the protein CASPPPAALSIQYF.

Relative to its sample, this clone is medium-sized (0.01 to 0.1%). The chain has TRBV25-1 and TRBJ1-1; D is ambiguous. CDR3 length: 16 residues. Between the trimmed V and J ends, which lost 5 bases and 2 bases, there was a span of 18 bases. The germline V gene has CDR1 MGHDK and CDR2 SYGVNS. The CDR3 DNA sequence: TGTGCCAGCAGTCCAACCCCAGGCCTGGGAAACACTGAAGCTTTCTTT. Translation: CASSPTPGLGNTEAFF.

Ten or more counts support this clone. V usage is TRBV7-9 and J usage is TRBJ2-1; 7 bases fit TRBD1. This CDR3 spans 15 amino acids. Germline loops: CDR1 SEHNR, CDR2 FQNEAQ (reference sequence). V dropped 1 base and J dropped 4; count of bases not matched to a gene: 4. CDR3 in amino acids: CASSLVGTEYNEQFF. The DNA of the CDR3 is TGTGCCAGCAGCTTAGTGGGGACAGAGTACAATGAGCAGTTCTTC.

This clone has a handful of counts. V usage is TRBV19 and J usage is TRBJ2-7; TRBD2 matches at 9 bases. The length of the CDR3 is 15 residues. Germline V gives CDR1 LNHDA, CDR2 SQIVND (reference sequence). Unmatched junction bases numbered 5, after V lost 4 bases and J lost 1 base. The CDR3 here is CASSRGTSLSYEQYF. The CDR3 region has the DNA TGTGCCAGTAGTAGGGGGACTAGCTTATCCTACGAGCAGTACTTC.

This clone was observed once. This chain connects TRBV5-8 to TRBJ1-2; D uncertain. The germline V gene has CDR1 SGHTS and CDR2 YDEGEE. Trimming shortened V by 0 bases and J by 0 bases, and 9 bases separated the two germline ends. The CDR3 length is 15 residues. The CDR3 region has the DNA TGTGCCAGCAGCTTGGTATCCGTTGCTAACTATGGCTACACCTTC. Its protein product is CASSLVSVANYGYTF. Based on the CDR3 plus reference TRBV5-8 and TRBJ1-2, the full variable domain is EAGVTQSPTHLIKTRGQQATLRCSPISGHTSVYWYQQALGLGLQFLLWYDEGEERNRGNFPPRFSGRQFPNYSSELNVNALELEDSALYLCASSLVSVANYGYTFGSGTRLTVV.

This clone is labeled medium-sized. V usage is TRBV27 and J usage is TRBJ2-7; 9 bases match TRBD2. The CDR3 totals 14 residues. The germline V gene encodes CDR1 MNHEY and CDR2 SMNVEV (reference sequence). The J segment lost 7 bases and the V segment lost 5 bases, leaving 9 bases of the junction unmatched. CDR3 DNA: TGTGCCAGCAGTCCACGAAGTAGCGGGGGAGAGCAGTACTTC. Its translation is CASSPRSSGGEQYF.

This clone appeared many times. The chain recombines TRBV16 with TRBJ1-1; D possibly corresponds to TRBD1 (6 bases). The germline CDR1 and CDR2 sequences are KGHSY and FQNENV. Trimming removed 4 bases from V and 4 bases from J, with 10 bases in between. There are 13 residues in the CDR3. CDR3 bases: TGTGCCAGCAGCCGGGGGCGCGGCACTGAAGCTTTCTTT. This sequence encodes CASSRGRGTEAFF.

This clone ranks as medium-sized. The same CDR3 is also encoded by other DNA sequences in this sample. J is TRBJ2-7 and V is TRBV7-8; no definite D call. This CDR3 contains 14 residues. Germline V lookup: CDR1 SGHVS, CDR2 FQNEAQ. Trimming stripped 4 bases from V and 7 bases from J, with 17 bases between. The CDR3 DNA follows: TGTGCCAGCAGCTCTACCTTCGGAAACTGGGAGCAGTACTTC. Amino acids: CASSSTFGNWEQYF.

By frequency in the sample, this clone is medium-sized. The J gene is TRBJ2-3, the V gene TRBV6-4; TRBD2 matches at 14 bases. This CDR3 contains 15 residues. V was clipped by 4 bases and J by 4 bases; unmatched bases: 1. CDR1 MRHNA and CDR2 SNTAGT come from the germline V gene. The CDR3 bases are TGTGCCAGCAGTGTGACTAGCGGGGGGGCAGATACGCAGTATTTT. Translated: CASSVTSGGADTQYF.

This clone was recorded many times. The chain couples TRBV11-3 to TRBJ1-6; D is perhaps TRBD1 (6 bases). The germline gives CDR1 SGHNT, CDR2 YENEEA. V lost 1 base to trimming and J lost 9 bases, with 13 bases between them. The CDR3 has 15 residues. The CDR3: CASSLANRGPSPLHF. The CDR3 nucleotides are TGTGCCAGCAGCTTAGCAAACCGGGGGCCTTCACCCCTCCACTTT.

This clone was detected a few times. The V call is TRBV12-3 or TRBV12-4, the J call TRBJ2-7; unclear D gene. Trimming took 6 bases from V and 6 from J, leaving 12 bases between them. This CDR3 contains 12 residues. The CDR3 region is CASSMDVGEQYF. For the CDR3, the DNA is TGTGCCAGCAGCATGGACGTAGGCGAGCAGTACTTC.

This clone was observed many times. Given a much more abundant clone one base away, this may be a read error. The chain is built from TRBV15 and TRBJ1-4; D may be TRBD1 (6 bases). This CDR3 comprises 14 residues. V lost 11 bases and J lost 4, with 17 bases in between. Germline loops: CDR1 LNHNV, CDR2 YYDKDF (reference sequence). Here the CDR3 reads CAPAGRGRNEKLFF. The DNA of the CDR3 is TGTGCCCCCGCGGGCCGGGGGCGTAATGAAAAACTGTTTTTT.

This clone was observed many times. In DNA, the CDR3 is TGTGCCAGCAGTTTGGGGGGGGACTATGGCTACACCTTC. Translating it yields CASSLGGDYGYTF. The genes are TRBV28 and TRBJ1-2; TRBD1 is a possible D gene (5 bases). The germline V gene encodes CDR1 MDHEN and CDR2 SYDVKM. This CDR3 contains 13 residues. Trimming left V 3 bases short and J 3 bases short, with 8 bases between.

J is TRBJ2-7 and V is TRBV27; 7 positions agree with TRBD1. CDR1 is MNHEY and CDR2 is SMNVEV in the germline V gene (reference sequence). CDR3 size: 14 residues. Trimming at V came to 4 bases and at J to 5 bases, leaving 8 bases not matched to a gene. The CDR3 DNA reads TGTGCCAGCAGTTCCACCGACAGGGTGCACGAGCAGTACTTC. Translating gives CASSSTDRVHEQYF.

This clone was seen at least ten times. At the DNA level, this CDR3 is encoded by other sequences in the same sample as well. This rearrangement joins TRBV7-6 to TRBJ2-7; D is ambiguous. This CDR3 is 15 amino acids long. Germline V gene sequence: CDR1 SGHVS, CDR2 FNYEAQ. V lost 5 bases to trimming and J lost 2 bases, with 16 bases between them. The CDR3 DNA follows: TGTGCCAGCAGCCCCGAGGCGGCCCCCGCCTACGAGCAGTACTTC. It yields the protein CASSPEAAPAYEQYF. Drawing the rest from reference TRBV7-6 and TRBJ2-7, the complete variable domain is GAGVSQSPRYKVTKRGQDVALRCDPISGHVSLYWYRQALGQGPEFLTYFNYEAQQDKSGLPNDRFSAERPEGSISTLTIQRTEQRDSAMYRCASSPEAAPAYEQYFGPGTRLTVT.

At least ten counts were recorded for this clone. The rearrangement uses TRBV28 and TRBJ2-3; D remains unclear. The CDR3 is made up of 12 amino acids. Germline CDR1 is MDHEN and CDR2 is SYDVKM. Trimming stripped 5 bases from V and 5 bases from J, with 8 bases between. The CDR3 here is CASSRRRDTQYF. The CDR3 DNA is TGTGCCAGCAGTCGTCGGCGAGATACGCAGTATTTT.

The V gene is TRBV18, the J gene TRBJ1-4; D is undetermined. V was trimmed by 4 bases and J by 6 bases, leaving 9 bases between them. Germline-derived CDR1 and CDR2 are KGHSH and LQKENI. CDR3 length: 13 residues. CDR3 residues: CASSHRVDEKLFF. The CDR3 DNA is TGTGCCAGCTCACATAGGGTGGATGAAAAACTGTTTTTT.

There are many counts of this clone. The genes are TRBV5-4 and TRBJ2-2; weak D call: TRBD2 (6 bases). CDR3 length equals 16 residues. V was clipped by 0 bases and J by 1 base, with 10 bases between them. Germline loops: CDR1 SGHNT, CDR2 YYREEE (reference sequence). The CDR3 reads CASSLAREVNTGELFF. Here the CDR3 DNA reads TGTGCCAGCAGCTTGGCGAGGGAGGTGAACACCGGGGAGCTGTTTTTT.

This clone was counted at least ten times. The chain links TRBV29-1 to TRBJ2-1, with a weak D call TRBD2 (6 bases). Trimming stripped 5 bases from V and 9 bases from J, with 11 bases between. Germline assignment: CDR1 SQVTM and CDR2 ANQGSEA. CDR3 length: 11 residues. In DNA form, the CDR3 reads TGCAGCGTTCGGGACTTATCTGAGCAGTTCTTC. Its translation is CSVRDLSEQFF.

In its sample, this clone is medium-sized. The rearrangement links TRBV27 to TRBJ2-7, with 9 bases aligning to TRBD2. CDR3 length equals 15 residues. CDR1 and CDR2 (germline): MNHEY, SMNVEV (reference sequence). Unmatched junction bases numbered 9, after V lost 2 bases and J lost 7 bases. Written as DNA, the CDR3 is TGTGCCAGCAGTTTAACGCTAGCGGGGTTCAGGGAGCAGTACTTC. This translates into CASSLTLAGFREQYF.